One T cell receptor (beta chain) is described in this entry. The antigen remains undetermined. CDR3 length: 15 residues. J gave up 5 bases and V 6 bases, and 11 bases lay outside the gene matches. Germline CDR1 reads SQVTM; CDR2 reads ANQGSEA. Profiling relied on immunoSEQ multiplex PCR, and the TCRdb table lists in-frame clones only, not all of them. The top ten hold roughly 19% of the sample, which has fewer than 65,000 clones, 94% seen once. The data derive from a study of OX40 agonist ivuxolimab in advanced cancers. Study findings and constraints: Averaged across samples, CD8+ T cells carried more expanded clones than CD4+ did.

The source material was CD4+ or CD8+ T cells sorted from blood, sampled in a trial of the OX40 agonist ivuxolimab. The TCR was taken from an adult with an advanced solid tumor such as melanoma, head and neck, liver or kidney cancer. The chain combines TRBV29-1 with TRBJ2-7, with 12 bases identical to TRBD1. CDR3 nucleotide sequence: TGCAGCGTCACTTCCCGGGACAGGGGGCTCCACGAGCAGTACTTC. As protein: CSVTSRDRGLHEQYF.